These 26 T cell receptor beta chains originate from one sample sequenced in a study of shared clonotypes between healthy human individuals. Clones were sequenced by immunoSEQ multiplex PCR, and TCRdb holds only the in-frame ones, with some missing. The sample lists fewer than 850,000 clones; 90% were seen once. The material sequenced was memory CD8+ T cells from PBMCs. The subset: CD45RO+ cells pooled with CCR7-negative TemRA cells. These TCRs come from a man younger than 35 in good health. Some clones in this sample may be carry-over from other donors' samples.

The CDR3 loop reads CASSLLSPRGNQPQHF. The CDR3 DNA reads TGTGCCAGCAGTTTATTGTCACCTCGTGGCAATCAGCCCCAGCATTTT. The chain recombines TRBV27 with TRBJ1-5, with no clear D. V lost 1 base to trimming and J lost 2 bases, with 12 bases between them. Germline lookup yields CDR1 MNHEY and CDR2 SMNVEV (reference sequence). There are 16 residues in the CDR3.

The V and J genes are TRBV11-2 and TRBJ2-3; D is undetermined. The germline V and J ends were trimmed by 5 bases and 2 bases, with 14 bases remaining between them. The germline gives CDR1 SGHAT, CDR2 FQNNGV. The CDR3 has 15 amino acids. CDR3 amino acids: CASSPLWGLTDTQYF. CDR3 bases: TGTGCCAGCAGCCCCCTGTGGGGTCTCACAGATACGCAGTATTTT. Full variable domain (rest looked up from reference TRBV11-2 and TRBJ2-3): EAGVAQSPRYKIIEKRQSVAFWCNPISGHATLYWYQQILGQGPKLLIQFQNNGVVDDSQLPKDRFSAERLKGVDSTLKIQPAKLEDSAVYLCASSPLWGLTDTQYFGPGTRLTVL.

The chain couples TRBV29-1 to TRBJ1-1; 7 bases map to TRBD1. The V and J ends lost 5 bases and 2 bases, in that order; junction bases with no gene match: 8. Germline assignment: CDR1 SQVTM and CDR2 ANQGSEA. The CDR3 is 14 residues long. Written as DNA, the CDR3 is TGCAGCGTTCGCGACAGGGAAGGCAACACTGAAGCTTTCTTT. This sequence encodes CSVRDREGNTEAFF.

The genes are TRBV9 and TRBJ2-2; D unclear. This CDR3 spans 17 amino acids. The V gene's germline CDR1 is SGDLS and CDR2 YYNGEE. V lost 4 bases, J lost 0 bases, and 16 bases lay in between. CDR3 coding DNA: TGTGCCAGCAGCTCCCGAATGAGTCTCCCGAACACCGGGGAGCTGTTTTTT. Protein sequence: CASSSRMSLPNTGELFF.

The chain uses TRBV29-1 and TRBJ2-1; D call uncertain. V lost 5 bases and J 0 bases, leaving 8 bases between the germline ends. From germline, CDR1 is SQVTM and CDR2 ANQGSEA. The CDR3 length is 13 residues. CDR3 nucleotides: TGCAGCGTTTGGGTCGGCTCCTACAATGAGCAGTTCTTC. Translation: CSVWVGSYNEQFF.

The chain employs TRBV9 and TRBJ1-3; D unclear. The V end was cut by 3 bases, the J end by 2 bases, with 15 bases between. CDR3 length equals 16 residues. Germline V gives CDR1 SGDLS, CDR2 YYNGEE. CDR3 in amino acids: CASSAIMDLPGNTIYF. CDR3 DNA sequence: TGTGCCAGCAGCGCGATCATGGACTTGCCTGGAAACACCATATATTTT.

The V call is TRBV29-1, the J call TRBJ2-1, with a weak D call TRBD1 (6 bases). Germline V lookup: CDR1 SQVTM, CDR2 ANQGSEA. The CDR3 loop spans 15 amino acids. The V gene lost 6 bases and the J gene lost 3 bases, with 18 bases spanning the gap. CDR3 amino acids: CSVVPTGSDYNEQFF. The DNA for the CDR3 is TGCAGCGTGGTACCCACAGGGTCTGACTACAATGAGCAGTTCTTC.

The chain carries TRBV7-8 and TRBJ2-1; D not resolved. Germline V gene sequence: CDR1 SGHVS, CDR2 FQNEAQ. This CDR3 has 18 amino acids. V lost 2 bases and J 0 bases, leaving 17 bases between the germline ends. Here the CDR3 reads CASSLIFSQISSYNEQFF. As DNA, the CDR3 is TGTGCCAGCAGCTTAATTTTCAGTCAGATAAGCTCCTACAATGAGCAGTTCTTC.

The chain has TRBV27 and TRBJ2-7, with 7 bases that match TRBD1. Germline values: CDR1 MNHEY, CDR2 SMNVEV (reference sequence). The ends lost 6 bases at V and 2 bases at J; junction bases unmatched: 10. The length of the CDR3 is 15 residues. In nucleotides, the CDR3 is TGTGCCAGCAGCCCCCTTCCGACAGGGACCTACGAGCAGTACTTC. The encoded protein is CASSPLPTGTYEQYF.

The table lists this clone with many counts. The chain uses TRBV7-8 and TRBJ2-1; D gene ambiguous. CDR1 is SGHVS, CDR2 FQNEAQ, per germline. Trimming removed 5 bases at V and 0 bases at J, with 14 bases between. The CDR3 spans 16 residues. The CDR3 protein is CASSPKTASSYNEQFF. CDR3 in DNA: TGTGCCAGCAGCCCAAAGACGGCGAGCTCCTACAATGAGCAGTTCTTC.

This chain joins TRBV2 and TRBJ2-3, with D perhaps TRBD1 (6 bases). This CDR3 is built from 15 residues. The V end was cut by 3 bases, the J end by 1 base, with 11 bases between. Germline assignment: CDR1 SNHLY and CDR2 FYNNEI. DNA for the CDR3: TGTGCCAGCAGTGAGGAGACAGGAGGCACAGATACGCAGTATTTT. This sequence encodes CASSEETGGTDTQYF.

CDR3 loop: CSVEDLAAEAFF. CDR3 DNA sequence: TGCAGCGTTGAAGATCTGGCGGCAGAAGCTTTCTTT. The chain carries TRBV29-1 and TRBJ1-1; no firm D call. From germline, CDR1 is SQVTM and CDR2 ANQGSEA. This CDR3 comprises 12 residues. V lost 0 bases and J lost 8, with 10 bases in between. The whole variable domain, filled in from reference TRBV29-1 and TRBJ1-1, reads SAVISQKPSRDICQRGTSLTIQCQVDSQVTMMFWYRQQPGQSLTLIATANQGSEATYESGFVIDKFPISRPNLTFSTLTVSNMSPEDSSIYLCSVEDLAAEAFFGQGTRLTVV.

V and J are TRBV13 and TRBJ2-2; 7 bases agree with TRBD1. This CDR3 comprises 16 residues. With V trimmed by 5 bases and J by 5 bases, 11 bases remained unmatched. The germline V gene encodes CDR1 PRHDT and CDR2 FYEKMQ (reference sequence). This chain's CDR3 is CASSPPGQIRTGELFF. The CDR3 DNA follows: TGTGCCAGCAGCCCTCCGGGACAGATTCGGACCGGGGAGCTGTTTTTT. Based on the CDR3 plus reference TRBV13 and TRBJ2-2, the full variable domain is AAGVIQSPRHLIKEKRETATLKCYPIPRHDTVYWYQQGPGQDPQFLISFYEKMQSDKGSIPDRFSAQQFSDYHSELNMSSLELGDSALYFCASSPPGQIRTGELFFGEGSRLTVL.

The chain carries TRBV27 and TRBJ2-1, with 9 bases fitting TRBD1. The CDR3 covers 16 residues. V trimming: 2 bases; J trimming: 5 bases; junction bases outside the gene matches: 7. Per germline, CDR1 MNHEY and CDR2 SMNVEV (reference sequence). CDR3 sequence (DNA): TGTGCCAGCAGTTTAATCTCGGACAGGGGCGACAATGAGCAGTTCTTC. Protein: CASSLISDRGDNEQFF.

The chain uses TRBV19 and TRBJ1-1; 10 bases are shared with TRBD1. V gave up 5 bases and J gave up 7 bases; unmatched junction bases: 10. The V gene's germline CDR1 is LNHDA and CDR2 SQIVND (reference sequence). The CDR3 consists of 15 residues. The CDR3 nucleotides read TGTGCCAGTAGTCTCTTGACAAGGACAGGGGGTGAAGCTTTCTTT. This codes for CASSLLTRTGGEAFF.

The CDR3 loop is CASSYISGVEPQHF. The DNA for the CDR3 is TGTGCCAGCAGTTACATTTCAGGGGTCGAGCCCCAGCATTTT. The chain is built from TRBV6-5 and TRBJ1-5, with TRBD1 as a possible D gene (6 bases). V was cut by 2 bases and J by 8 bases, with 13 bases left in between. The germline V gene encodes CDR1 MNHEY and CDR2 SVGAGI. This CDR3 comprises 14 residues.

The J gene is TRBJ2-3, the V gene TRBV6-6, with TRBD2 matching 7 bases. The CDR3 loop spans 16 amino acids. The V gene's germline CDR1 is MNHNY and CDR2 SVGAGI (reference sequence). The trim removed 5 bases at V and 0 bases at J, leaving 8 bases unmatched. CDR3 residues: CASSTPGLISTDTQYF. The CDR3, as DNA: TGTGCCAGCAGTACTCCGGGACTAATAAGCACAGATACGCAGTATTTT.

The chain links TRBV4-1 to TRBJ2-7, with 7 bases aligning to TRBD1. V lost 1 base and J lost 1; bases outside the gene matches: 1. This CDR3 comprises 14 residues. The germline V gene has CDR1 MGHRA and CDR2 YSYEKL. This CDR3 reads CASSQAGGSYEQYF. Here the CDR3 DNA reads TGCGCCAGCAGCCAAGCAGGGGGTTCCTACGAGCAGTACTTC.

V and J are TRBV6-5 and TRBJ2-7; weak D call: TRBD1 (6 bases). There are 12 residues in the CDR3. The V and J ends lost 7 bases and 5 bases respectively, with 12 bases between them. CDR1 MNHEY and CDR2 SVGAGI come from the germline V gene. CDR3 bases: TGTGCCAGCACTGGGGGCTACGACGAGCAGTACTTC. It codes for CASTGGYDEQYF.

This chain connects TRBV5-1 to TRBJ1-1, with D possibly matching TRBD1 (6 bases). Trimming shortened V by 5 bases and J by 6 bases, and 14 bases separated the two germline ends. The germline CDR1 and CDR2 sequences are SGHRS and YFSETQ. The CDR3 loop spans 13 amino acids. CDR3 region: CASSKGGLSEAFF. In nucleotides, the CDR3 is TGCGCCAGCAGTAAGGGGGGGTTGTCTGAAGCTTTCTTT.

This rearrangement joins TRBV28 to TRBJ2-7; a weak D match, TRBD1 (5 bases). Per the germline V gene, CDR1 is MDHEN and CDR2 is SYDVKM. V was pared by 7 bases and J by 3 bases, with 13 bases between. The CDR3 consists of 13 residues. The CDR3 protein is CASIRRQNYEQYF. DNA of the CDR3: TGTGCCAGCATTAGGAGACAGAACTACGAGCAGTACTTC.

The chain employs TRBV14 and TRBJ2-5; 7 bases match TRBD1. Trimming cost V 0 bases and J 5 bases; bases outside gene matches: 6. The CDR3 sequence is 15 residues long. In germline, CDR1 is SGHDN, CDR2 FVKESK. The CDR3 region is CASSQEGGNRETQYF. The CDR3, as DNA: TGTGCCAGCAGCCAAGAAGGGGGCAATCGGGAGACCCAGTACTTC.

The chain employs TRBV19 and TRBJ2-7; maybe TRBD2 (5 bases). The CDR3 loop spans 16 amino acids. Deletions cut 4 bases from V and 6 bases from J, with 22 bases between. From germline, CDR1 is LNHDA and CDR2 SQIVND (reference sequence). The CDR3 reads CASSRGAAHLRTEQYF. CDR3 in DNA: TGTGCCAGTAGTAGAGGAGCGGCGCATCTGAGGACCGAGCAGTACTTC.

This chain connects TRBV27 to TRBJ2-1; 12 bases are a match to TRBD2. The germline V gene has CDR1 MNHEY and CDR2 SMNVEV (reference sequence). V gave up 3 bases and J gave up 6 bases; unmatched junction bases: 12. This CDR3 is built from 18 residues. The DNA of the CDR3 is TGTGCCAGCAGTTTGCCCAAGACTAGCGGGAGTACCTCCAATGAGCAGTTCTTC. It yields the protein CASSLPKTSGSTSNEQFF.

V usage is TRBV6-5 and J usage is TRBJ2-7, with D perhaps being TRBD1 or TRBD2 (5 bases each). The CDR3 is 12 residues long. V was pared by 1 base and J by 12 bases, with 13 bases between. CDR1 and CDR2 (germline): MNHEY, SVGAGI. CDR3 nucleotide sequence: TGTGCCAGCAGTTACTGGGGAGAGGGGCTGTACTTC. Translation: CASSYWGEGLYF.

This chain joins TRBV28 and TRBJ2-3, with D possibly TRBD1 on 6 matching bases. V lost 8 bases to trimming and J lost 4 bases, with 19 bases between them. CDR3 length: 15 residues. Germline CDR1 MDHEN, CDR2 SYDVKM. CDR3 DNA: TGTGCCAGCCAGCCCGGCACAGGGCTTTCAGATACGCAGTATTTT. Amino acid sequence: CASQPGTGLSDTQYF.